This record concerns one T cell receptor beta chain sequence. What it recognizes is unknown. The data are from a study of T cell responses to AZD1222 COVID-19 vaccine. Regarding the study as a whole: Elevations in Spike-specific TCR breadth and depth followed administration of two AZD1222 doses. Sampled repertoires all dated from after the peak T cell response. There were mostly white British donors and more females than males, and clonal diversity was possibly underestimated. The CD4 TCRs associated with vaccination extended across spike and predominated at 160-218 and 743-854.

Germline V gene lookup returns CDR1 LGHDT and CDR2 YNNKEL (reference sequence). The CDR3 contains 13 residues. V gave up 4 bases and J gave up 0 bases, with 4 bases separating them. Using immunoSEQ multiplex PCR, the repertoire was profiled, and TCRdb retains in-frame clones only, with some absent. Found here are around 84,000 clones, roughly nine tenths of them singletons; the top ten hold 6% to 8.5%. Sequenced here: peripheral blood, sampled on day 0 of MenACWY control vaccination. This clonotype was sampled from an adult in good health. The gene calls are TRBV3-1 (or the pseudogene TRBV3-2) and TRBJ1-3, with D hard to call. The CDR3 region has the DNA TGTGCCAGCAGCCCAAGCTCTGGAAACACCATATATTTT. Its protein product is CASSPSSGNTIYF.